This T cell receptor beta chain was identified in a study of CD4 T cells in relation to SARS-CoV-2 and coronaviruses. The CDR3 has 16 amino acids. V shed 4 bases and J 2 bases; nucleotides not matched to a gene: 9. CDR1 and CDR2 from the germline V gene are SGHVS and FNYEAQ. Measured with immunoSEQ multiplex PCR; TCRdb has only the in-frame clones, and not every one. The sample shows 35,000 or so clones, 70% to 85% of them seen only once. Points on this clone: What it binds is not known.

What was sequenced was naive CD4+ T cells from PBMCs, cultured in vitro. Subset reported: naive CD4+ T cells isolated by negative enrichment. The clonotype originates from an adult with COVID-19. The V call is TRBV7-6, the J call TRBJ2-3; TRBD1 matches 7 bases. CDR3 coding DNA: TGTGCCAGCAGCTCACCGGGACAGACTTACACAGATACGCAGTATTTT. Translated: CASSSPGQTYTDTQYF.